A selection of T cell receptor beta chains follows, all from one sample in a study of identical twins. Using its own MiXCR run on the 5' RACE reads, TCRdb lists one record per CDR3 protein. This table holds 200,000 or so distinct CDR3 sequences, roughly 15% found once. These data were also filed under a second study, of T cells expressing NK-cell markers.

Sample: CD8+ T cells sorted from blood. The receptors were sampled from a woman under 30 in good health. CDR3s include the opening cysteine and the closing phenylalanine or tryptophan. A D gene is named only where the DNA matches it firmly. Not all rows give a size; the values are once, few, many and, for expanded clones, a class.

- 13 few TRBJ2-2 TRBV7-9 TGTGCCAGCAGCTTAATGGACACCGGGGAGCTGTTTTTT CASSLMDTGELFF
- 18 many TRBJ2-5 TRBV10-3 TGTGCCATCAGTGAGTCGCGGGACTCCAGGAGAGGATGGGAGACCCAGTACTTC CAISESRDSRRGWETQYF
- 14 - TRBJ2-2 TRBV9 TGTGCCAGCCACCAGGGGATCCCGGCCGGGGAGCTGTTTTTT CASHQGIPAGELFF
TRBD2 14 - TRBJ2-3 TRBV6-1 TGTGCCTCTACCGGGACTAGCGGCACAGATACGCAGTATTTT CASTGTSGTDTQYF
- 16 few TRBJ2-6 TRBV6-4 TGTGCCAGCAGTGACGGGGCGGGATCTGGGGCCAACGTCCTGACTTTC CASSDGAGSGANVLTF
TRBD1 15 - TRBJ2-5 TRBV2 TGTGCCAGCAGTGAAGTAGGGACAGGGGGAGAGACCCAGTACTTC CASSEVGTGGETQYF
- 13 few TRBJ2-3 TRBV5-6 TGTGCCAGCAGCGGTGGATTCCCAGATACGCAGTATTTT CASSGGFPDTQYF
- 13 - TRBJ1-4 TRBV25-1 TGTGCCAGCAACTACGCAACTAATGAAAAACTGTTTTTT CASNYATNEKLFF
- 12 few TRBJ2-1 TRBV2 TGTGCCAGCACAGGACTATACAATGAGCAGTTCTTC CASTGLYNEQFF
TRBD2 14 - TRBJ2-3 TRBV20-1 TGCAGTGCTTTAACTAGCGGGAGGACAGATACGCAGTATTTT CSALTSGRTDTQYF
- 16 - TRBJ1-5 TRBV9 TGTGCCAGCAGCGCGGACTCCCGAGGGGACAATCAGCCCCAGCATTTT CASSADSRGDNQPQHF
TRBD2 15 few TRBJ2-4 TRBV7-8 TGTGCCAGCAGCCTAGCGAGCGGGAGCGGCGGCATTCAGTACTTC CASSLASGSGGIQYF
- 14 - TRBJ2-1 TRBV3-1 TGTGCCAGCAGCCTAATGGACTCCTACAATAAGCAGTTCTTC CASSLMDSYNKQFF
TRBD2 14 few TRBJ2-5 TRBV20-1 TGCAGTGCTTGGACTAGCGGGCATCAAGAGACCCAGTACTTC CSAWTSGHQETQYF
- 16 few TRBJ2-7 TRBV27 TGTGCCAGCAGTTTGCTGGGCGGGGCAGGAGCCTACGAGCAGTACTTC CASSLLGGAGAYEQYF